What follows are 8 T cell receptor beta chains derived from one specimen sequenced in a study of vaccination and CD4 T cells after COVID-19. Cultured CD4+ T cell DNA was sequenced using the Oncomine TCR Beta short-read assay. TCRdb passed the PCR reads through MiXCR, listing each CDR3 protein once. Here the sample spans about 21,000 distinct CDR3 sequences, 35% to 45% being singletons. Time point given: late sampling 161 to 241 days after vaccination in a few convalescent patients. This sample's treatment: roughly ten-day PBMC culture with coronavirus spike peptide pools or control peptides (ViraFEST assay). Their antigens are not known. Sequenced material: CD4+ T cells from blood, cultured in vitro, taken about 7 months after SARS-CoV-2 vaccination. Receptors originate from a human donor who had recovered from COVID-19.

This chain connects TRBV6-1 to TRBJ2-5, with 9 bases that match TRBD2. J gave up 5 bases and V 2 bases, and 9 bases lay outside the gene matches. The CDR3 sequence is 16 residues long. CDR1 is MNHNS, CDR2 SASEGT, per germline. The CDR3 nucleotides read TGTGCCAGCAGTGAAAGGGTAGGCGGGAGGGCCGAGACCCAGTACTTC. Residues: CASSERVGGRAETQYF.

This clonotype was counted between two and nine times. The V gene is TRBV6-1, the J gene TRBJ2-1; D gene ambiguous. The CDR3 totals 13 residues. Trimming left V 5 bases short and J 9 bases short, with 14 bases between. Germline values: CDR1 MNHNS, CDR2 SASEGT. The CDR3 region has the DNA TGTGCCAGCAGTCAGGACGGTTGGGGTGAGCAGTTCTTC. This translates into CASSQDGWGEQFF.

The V gene is TRBV6-5, the J gene TRBJ2-1; TRBD1 aligns across 7 bases. Germline CDR1 MNHEY, CDR2 SVGAGI. J gave up 0 bases and V 6 bases, and 5 bases lay outside the gene matches. The CDR3 loop spans 15 amino acids. The CDR3 nucleotides are TGTGCCAGCAGGGGACAGCTCCCCTCCTACAATGAGCAGTTCTTC. It encodes CASRGQLPSYNEQFF.

This chain links TRBV6-1 with TRBJ2-5; D not resolved. This CDR3 is built from 14 residues. The ends were cut back, 7 bases at V and 1 base at J, with 13 bases in the middle. Germline CDR1 MNHNS, CDR2 SASEGT. The CDR3 DNA reads TGTGCCAGCAAAGTGGGTATTGCCCAAGAGACCCAGTACTTC. Translation: CASKVGIAQETQYF.

The chain recombines TRBV7-2 with TRBJ2-7; possibly TRBD1 for D (6 bases). The germline gives CDR1 SGHTA, CDR2 FQGNSA. The CDR3 length is 11 residues. The ends were cut back, 5 bases at V and 4 bases at J, with 6 bases in the middle. CDR3 loop: CASSGTYEQYF. The CDR3 DNA sequence: TGTGCCAGCAGCGGGACATACGAGCAGTACTTC.

This sequence joins TRBV28 and TRBJ2-7; 10 nucleotides match TRBD1. CDR3 length: 15 amino acids. The germline gives CDR1 MDHEN, CDR2 SYDVKM. The J segment lost 2 bases and the V segment lost 7 bases, leaving 8 bases of the junction unmatched. CDR3 sequence reads: CASTPGDRGPYEQYF. CDR3 in DNA: TGTGCCAGCACCCCCGGGGACAGGGGTCCCTACGAGCAGTACTTC. Full variable domain (rest looked up from reference TRBV28 and TRBJ2-7): DVKVTQSSRYLVKRTGEKVFLECVQDMDHENMFWYRQDPGLGLRLIYFSYDVKMKEKGDIPEGYSVSREKKERFSLILESASTNQTSMYLCASTPGDRGPYEQYFGPGTRLTVT.

The V gene is TRBV5-1, the J gene TRBJ2-5, with a weak D call TRBD1 (6 bases). This CDR3 has 13 amino acids. CDR1 is SGHRS and CDR2 is YFSETQ in the germline V gene. V lost 4 bases and J lost 5, with 12 bases in between. CDR3 bases: TGCGCCAGCAGCCTCGACAGGTCGGAGACCCAGTACTTC. Translated: CASSLDRSETQYF.

The chain has TRBV21-1 and TRBJ2-5; TRBD2 is taken as the D call from the table, unchecked against the DNA. TRBV21-1 is listed as a pseudogene. CDR3 size: 16 residues. The CDR3 protein is CASSKEWPSGMWTQYF. The CDR3 coding sequence is TGTGCCAGTAGCAAAGAGTGGCCTAGCGGGATGTGGACCCAGTACTTC.